This T cell receptor (beta chain) was sequenced in a study of post-analysis software for immune sequencing data. Unique molecular identifiers were built into the TCR beta cDNA libraries. TCRdb re-called the PCR reads with MiXCR, one entry per CDR3 protein. The table has about 150,000 distinct CDR3 sequences, 25% to 35% seen once. On this clonotype: The antigen remains unidentified. At one end, the junction sequence differs from germline, possibly due to a read error.

Study-wide findings and caveats: Included in a set of a few TRBV segments more frequent in patients than controls were TRBV5-6, TRBV5-1 and TRBV20-1. Those samples that were prepared in the same batch co-clustered strongly by F measure. Controls had significantly higher normalized Chao1 diversity than multiple sclerosis patients.

The germline V gene has CDR1 SGHRS and CDR2 YFSETQ. The CDR3 spans 15 residues. Input material: blood. The chain combines TRBV5-1 with TRBJ1-5; perhaps TRBD1 as D (5 bases). This TCR came from a girl between 5 and 17 years old with multiple sclerosis. The CDR3 sequence is CANSLIGGGNQPQHF. CDR3 sequence (DNA): TGCGCCAACAGCTTGATCGGGGGGGGCAATCAGCCCCAGCATTTT.